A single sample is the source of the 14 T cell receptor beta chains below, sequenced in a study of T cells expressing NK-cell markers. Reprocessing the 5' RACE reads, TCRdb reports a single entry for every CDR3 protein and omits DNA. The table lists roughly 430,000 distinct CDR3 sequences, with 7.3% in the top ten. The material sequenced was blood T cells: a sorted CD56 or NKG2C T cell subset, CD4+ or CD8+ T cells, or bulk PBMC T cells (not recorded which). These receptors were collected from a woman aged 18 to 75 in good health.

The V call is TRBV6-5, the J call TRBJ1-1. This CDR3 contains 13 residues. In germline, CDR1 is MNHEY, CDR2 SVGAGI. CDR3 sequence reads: CASSSRVNTEAFF.

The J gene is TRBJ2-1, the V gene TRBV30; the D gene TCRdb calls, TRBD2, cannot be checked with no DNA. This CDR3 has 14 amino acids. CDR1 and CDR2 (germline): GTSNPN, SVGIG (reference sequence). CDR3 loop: CACEPSLAGDEQFF.

The CDR3 loop is CAWNSRGGTDTQYF. The chain recombines TRBV30 with TRBJ2-3; the D call from TCRdb, TRBD1, cannot be confirmed without DNA. Germline CDR1 GTSNPN, CDR2 SVGIG (reference sequence). The CDR3 covers 14 residues.

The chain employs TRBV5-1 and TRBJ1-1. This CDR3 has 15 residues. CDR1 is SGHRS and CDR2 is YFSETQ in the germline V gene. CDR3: CASSLGDVTHTEAFF.

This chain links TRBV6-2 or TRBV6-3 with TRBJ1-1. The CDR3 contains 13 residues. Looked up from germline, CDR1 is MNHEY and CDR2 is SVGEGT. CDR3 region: CASRRAARTEAFF.

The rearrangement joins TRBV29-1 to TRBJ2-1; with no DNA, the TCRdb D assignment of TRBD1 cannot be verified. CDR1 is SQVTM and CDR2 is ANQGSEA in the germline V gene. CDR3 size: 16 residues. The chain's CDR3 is CSVEVAPSKRNNEQFF.

The CDR3 loop reads CSARDGGAGETQYF. This chain uses TRBV20-1 with TRBJ2-5; the D call of TRBD2 rests on TCRdb alone, since no DNA is present to check it. The germline V gene has CDR1 DFQATT and CDR2 SNEGSKA (reference sequence). This CDR3 is 14 amino acids long.

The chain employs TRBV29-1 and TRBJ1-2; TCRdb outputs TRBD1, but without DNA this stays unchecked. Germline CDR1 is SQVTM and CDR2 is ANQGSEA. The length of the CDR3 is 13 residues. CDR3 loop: CSVADVSRRGYTF.

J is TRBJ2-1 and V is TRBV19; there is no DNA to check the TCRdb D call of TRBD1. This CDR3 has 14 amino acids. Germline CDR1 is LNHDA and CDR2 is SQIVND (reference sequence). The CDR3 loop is CATDSGSGGNEQFF. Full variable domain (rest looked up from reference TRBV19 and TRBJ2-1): DGGITQSPKYLFRKEGQNVTLSCEQNLNHDAMYWYRQDPGQGLRLIYYSQIVNDFQKGDIAEGYSVSREKKESFPLTVTSAQKNPTAFYLCATDSGSGGNEQFFGPGTRLTVL.

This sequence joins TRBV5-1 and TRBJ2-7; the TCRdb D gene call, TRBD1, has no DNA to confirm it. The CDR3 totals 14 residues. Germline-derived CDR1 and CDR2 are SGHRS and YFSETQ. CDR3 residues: CASYGGLGGYEQYF.

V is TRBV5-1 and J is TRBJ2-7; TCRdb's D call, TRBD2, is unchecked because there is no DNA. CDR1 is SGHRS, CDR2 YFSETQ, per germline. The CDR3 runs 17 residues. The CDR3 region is CASSAGLAGSVQGEQYF.

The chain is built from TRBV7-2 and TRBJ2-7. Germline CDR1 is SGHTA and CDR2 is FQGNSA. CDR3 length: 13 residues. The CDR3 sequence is CASSLKRGYEQYF.

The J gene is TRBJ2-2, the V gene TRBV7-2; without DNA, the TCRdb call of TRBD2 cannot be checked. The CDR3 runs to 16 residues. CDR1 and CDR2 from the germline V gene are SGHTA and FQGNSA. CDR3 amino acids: CASSSFAGVVTGELFF.

CDR3 sequence: CASSRSGGYPYNEQFF. The chain employs TRBV6-1 and TRBJ2-1; absent DNA, TCRdb's TRBD1 call cannot be checked. The CDR3 sequence is 16 residues long. Germline CDR1 and CDR2: MNHNS and SASEGT.